One sample yielded the 15 T cell receptor beta chains listed below, sequenced in a study of OX40 agonist ivuxolimab in advanced cancers. TCRdb's copy holds only in-frame clones and misses some; the assay was immunoSEQ multiplex PCR. Among 55,000 to 85,000 clones listed, about 85% were seen once. The source was CD4+ or CD8+ T cells sorted from blood, collected in a trial of the OX40 agonist ivuxolimab. These receptors originate from an adult with an advanced solid tumor such as melanoma, head and neck, liver or kidney cancer.

The CDR3, as DNA: TGCGCCAGCAGTCACCCCGGGCTAGCGGGGGGTTGGAACACCGGGGAGCTGTTTTTT. Translated, it gives CASSHPGLAGGWNTGELFF. This chain uses TRBV23-1 with TRBJ2-2; the match to TRBD2 covers 11 bases. TRBV23-1 is filed as an ORF, its function uncertain. The CDR3 covers 19 residues. The V and J ends lost 3 bases and 1 base, in that order; junction bases with no gene match: 10.

The chain combines TRBV19 with TRBJ1-2, with D uncertain. The ends were cut back, 7 bases at V and 3 bases at J, with 9 bases in the middle. CDR1 is LNHDA, CDR2 SQIVND, per germline (reference sequence). The CDR3 consists of 12 residues. Here the CDR3 DNA reads TGTGCCAGTACACGGTCTGACTATGGCTACACCTTC. It yields the protein CASTRSDYGYTF.

The sample holds one count of this clone. The gene calls are TRBV5-1 and TRBJ2-3; D is perhaps TRBD1 (5 bases). Germline CDR1 SGHRS, CDR2 YFSETQ. Between the trimmed V and J ends, which lost 1 base and 2 bases, there was a span of 14 bases. The CDR3 consists of 16 residues. The chain's CDR3 is CASSLTQQANTDTQYF. DNA for the CDR3: TGCGCCAGCAGCTTGACCCAACAGGCCAACACAGATACGCAGTATTTT.

The rearrangement uses TRBV18 and TRBJ1-1; D is ambiguous. Trimming shortened V by 0 bases and J by 8 bases, and 10 bases separated the two germline ends. From germline, CDR1 is KGHSH and CDR2 LQKENI. The CDR3 extends over 13 amino acids. The chain's CDR3 is CASSPPGNYEAFF. Here the CDR3 DNA reads TGTGCCAGCTCACCACCGGGGAATTACGAAGCTTTCTTT.

V usage is TRBV11-2 and J usage is TRBJ2-2; 7 nucleotides align to TRBD1. Trimming cost V 5 bases and J 3 bases; bases outside gene matches: 6. The CDR3 loop spans 15 amino acids. Germline CDR1 reads SGHAT; CDR2 reads FQNNGV. In nucleotides, the CDR3 is TGTGCCAGCAGCGAAACCGGGACAGACACCGGGGAGCTGTTTTTT. Its translation is CASSETGTDTGELFF.

The chain carries TRBV7-9 and TRBJ1-2; the D is unclear. Germline CDR1 is SEHNR and CDR2 is FQNEAQ (reference sequence). The CDR3 covers 14 residues. V was pared by 5 bases and J by 4 bases, with 14 bases between. For the CDR3, the DNA is TGTGCCAGCAGCCCCTTGGGCCCTCGCTATGGCTACACCTTC. Protein: CASSPLGPRYGYTF.

The chain uses TRBV5-5 and TRBJ1-1; 10 bases match TRBD1. The CDR3 runs to 15 residues. Germline-derived CDR1 and CDR2 are SGHKS and YYEKEE (reference sequence). The J segment lost 1 base and the V segment lost 5 bases, leaving 5 bases of the junction unmatched. CDR3 sequence (DNA): TGTGCCAGCAGGACAGGGGGCCGGGGGAACACTGAAGCTTTCTTT. Residues: CASRTGGRGNTEAFF.

The genes are TRBV11-1 and TRBJ1-1, with 8 bases identical to TRBD1. J lost 10 bases, V lost 0 bases, and 4 bases had no gene match. This CDR3 is 13 amino acids long. CDR1 and CDR2 from the germline V gene are SGHAT and FQDESV (reference sequence). CDR3 protein: CASSLATTGGAFF. As DNA, the CDR3 is TGTGCCAGCAGCTTAGCTACAACAGGGGGAGCTTTCTTT. Based on the CDR3 plus reference TRBV11-1 and TRBJ1-1, the full variable domain is EAEVAQSPRYKITEKSQAVAFWCDPISGHATLYWYRQILGQGPELLVQFQDESVVDDSQLPKDRFSAERLKGVDSTLKIQPAELGDSAMYLCASSLATTGGAFFGQGTRLTVV.

The chain is built from TRBV7-2 and TRBJ2-3; D may be TRBD2 (5 bases). The V end was cut by 5 bases, the J end by 1 base, with 13 bases between. Germline V gene data show CDR1 as SGHTA and CDR2 as FQGNSA. The CDR3 has 15 amino acids. In DNA form, the CDR3 reads TGTGCCAGCAGCGGTGGGAGAAGGGGCACAGATACGCAGTATTTT. Protein: CASSGGRRGTDTQYF. The full variable domain, rest sourced from reference TRBV7-2 and TRBJ2-3, is GAGVSQSPSNKVTEKGKDVELRCDPISGHTALYWYRQSLGQGLEFLIYFQGNSAPDKSGLPSDRFSAERTGGSVSTLTIQRTQQEDSAVYLCASSGGRRGTDTQYFGPGTRLTVL.

The chain employs TRBV29-1 and TRBJ2-7; D ambiguous. V dropped 3 bases and J dropped 2 bases, with 5 bases sitting between them. Per germline, CDR1 SQVTM and CDR2 ANQGSEA. The CDR3 spans 11 residues. The CDR3 region has the DNA TGCAGCGTTGAGGGCCCCTACGAGCAGTACTTC. As protein: CSVEGPYEQYF.

This chain uses TRBV29-1 with TRBJ1-1; D not certain. Trimming shortened V by 7 bases and J by 5 bases, and 14 bases separated the two germline ends. Germline V gene sequence: CDR1 SQVTM, CDR2 ANQGSEA. The CDR3 is 12 residues long. The CDR3: CSAGSLGTEAFF. The CDR3 DNA follows: TGCAGCGCTGGGTCCTTGGGAACTGAAGCTTTCTTT. Drawing the rest from reference TRBV29-1 and TRBJ1-1, the complete variable domain is SAVISQKPSRDICQRGTSLTIQCQVDSQVTMMFWYRQQPGQSLTLIATANQGSEATYESGFVIDKFPISRPNLTFSTLTVSNMSPEDSSIYLCSAGSLGTEAFFGQGTRLTVV.

The chain carries TRBV6-5 and TRBJ2-5; perhaps D is TRBD1 or TRBD2 (6 bases each). CDR1 MNHEY and CDR2 SVGAGI come from the germline V gene. Trimming took off 6 bases at V and 5 bases at J, with 19 bases between the two ends. The CDR3 has 15 residues. The CDR3 sequence is CASSPIRGVGETQYF. The CDR3 DNA sequence: TGTGCCAGCAGCCCCATTAGGGGGGTAGGTGAGACCCAGTACTTC.

The CDR3 nucleotides are TGTGCCAGCTCCCTCAGACAGGAAGAGACCCAGTACTTC. This encodes CASSLRQEETQYF. J is TRBJ2-5 and V is TRBV18, with D maybe TRBD1 (6 bases). Germline CDR1 and CDR2: KGHSH and LQKENI. V lost 6 bases to trimming and J lost 3 bases, with 11 bases between them. The CDR3 length is 13 residues.

In nucleotides, the CDR3 is TGTGCCAGCAGCTTGGCCTGGGGCAGGGGTGCAGATACGCAGTATTTT. This sequence encodes CASSLAWGRGADTQYF. The chain carries TRBV5-6 and TRBJ2-3; weak D call: TRBD1 (6 bases). The CDR3 is made up of 16 amino acids. Germline values: CDR1 SGHDT, CDR2 YYEEEE. With 0 bases removed from V and 4 bases from J, the gap between germline ends came to 15 bases.

This chain joins TRBV4-1 and TRBJ2-7; D may be TRBD1 (6 bases). The CDR3 length is 13 residues. Germline lookup yields CDR1 MGHRA and CDR2 YSYEKL. The V end was cut by 8 bases, the J end by 0 bases, with 11 bases between. The CDR3 sequence: CASSLDSSYEQYF. CDR3 in DNA: TGCGCCAGCTCGCTGGACAGCTCCTACGAGCAGTACTTC.